This entry lists 24 T cell receptor beta chains sequenced from one sample in a study of T cell changes during pregnancy in multiple sclerosis. Measured with immunoSEQ multiplex PCR; TCRdb has only the in-frame clones, and not every one. The profile covers about 67,000 clones, with 80% to 90% appearing a single time and 2.5% to 3% taken by the ten largest. Sequences were derived from peripheral blood, sampled in the first trimester of pregnancy. These receptors all stem from a female donor with multiple sclerosis, enrolled in a pregnancy study.

This chain's CDR3 is CASSAVAGNTIYF. The CDR3 coding sequence is TGTGCCAGCAGTGCAGTGGCCGGAAACACCATATATTTT. This chain joins TRBV2 and TRBJ1-3, with unresolved D. This CDR3 contains 13 residues. V was clipped by 4 bases and J by 4 bases, with 8 bases between them. From germline, CDR1 is SNHLY and CDR2 FYNNEI.

The chain uses TRBV7-9 and TRBJ2-5, with TRBD2 matching 9 bases. Germline V gene lookup returns CDR1 SEHNR and CDR2 FQNEAQ (reference sequence). V shed 5 bases and J 4 bases; nucleotides not matched to a gene: 8. The CDR3 runs to 15 residues. DNA for the CDR3: TGTGCCAGCAGCACCTCCGGGACTAGCAGAGAGACCCAGTACTTC. Amino acid sequence: CASSTSGTSRETQYF.

V is TRBV7-9 and J is TRBJ1-5; D not resolved. Germline V gene lookup returns CDR1 SEHNR and CDR2 FQNEAQ (reference sequence). The CDR3 runs to 12 residues. The V end lost 1 base, the J end lost 9 bases, and 7 bases lay between the germline ends. CDR3 region: CASSLEPGPQHF. CDR3 DNA sequence: TGTGCCAGCAGCTTAGAGCCAGGGCCCCAGCATTTT.

V is TRBV30 and J is TRBJ1-2; tentatively, D is TRBD1 (5 bases). The CDR3 runs 14 residues. CDR1 and CDR2 (germline): GTSNPN, SVGIG (reference sequence). V gave up 1 base and J gave up 4 bases, with 13 bases separating them. This CDR3 is CAWSAFPGPYGYTF. CDR3 DNA: TGTGCCTGGAGTGCCTTTCCAGGGCCCTATGGCTACACCTTC.

In this sample, this clone turned up a few times. The chain joins TRBV2 to TRBJ1-3; TRBD1 matches 8 bases. This CDR3 spans 14 amino acids. Per germline, CDR1 SNHLY and CDR2 FYNNEI. J lost 4 bases, V lost 3 bases, and 2 bases had no gene match. The CDR3 DNA sequence: TGTGCCAGCAGTGAGACAGGGGTCGGAAACACCATATATTTT. Encoded protein: CASSETGVGNTIYF.

The chain recombines TRBV29-1 with TRBJ2-3; 11 nucleotides align to TRBD2. This CDR3 is 13 amino acids long. The V gene's germline CDR1 is SQVTM and CDR2 ANQGSEA. V was pared by 7 bases and J by 2 bases, with 2 bases of the junction left unmatched. The CDR3 DNA sequence: TGCAGCGCGACTAGCGGGACCACAGATACGCAGTATTTT. It codes for CSATSGTTDTQYF.

The rearrangement uses TRBV2 and TRBJ2-5; 11 nucleotides agree with TRBD2. The CDR3 length is 14 residues. The ends lost 9 bases at V and 5 bases at J; junction bases unmatched: 8. Germline lookup yields CDR1 SNHLY and CDR2 FYNNEI. Here the CDR3 reads CASRIAGGRETQYF. CDR3 sequence (DNA): TGTGCCAGTAGAATAGCGGGGGGGCGGGAGACCCAGTACTTC.

The sample holds a few counts of this clone. This chain joins TRBV29-1 and TRBJ1-1; D is undetermined. V was clipped by 8 bases and J by 1 base, with 8 bases between them. The V gene's germline CDR1 is SQVTM and CDR2 ANQGSEA. This CDR3 contains 11 residues. The DNA for the CDR3 is TGCAGCTACAAGCGGAACACTGAAGCTTTCTTT. This gives the protein CSYKRNTEAFF.

The chain links TRBV18 to TRBJ1-2, with 12 positions matching TRBD1. This CDR3 contains 14 residues. The V and J ends lost 2 bases and 7 bases, in that order; junction bases with no gene match: 2. Germline CDR1 reads KGHSH; CDR2 reads LQKENI. CDR3 coding DNA: TGTGCCAGCTCACCAGGGGACAGGGGGCTTGGCTACACCTTC. Translation gives CASSPGDRGLGYTF. Full variable domain (missing parts from reference TRBV18 and TRBJ1-2): NAGVMQNPRHLVRRRGQEARLRCSPMKGHSHVYWYRQLPEEGLKFMVYLQKENIIDESGMPKERFSAEFPKEGPSILRIQQVVRGDSAAYFCASSPGDRGLGYTFGSGTRLTVV.

The rearrangement links TRBV9 to TRBJ2-1; 12 nucleotides agree with TRBD2. Germline-derived CDR1 and CDR2 are SGDLS and YYNGEE. The J segment lost 4 bases and the V segment lost 3 bases, leaving 5 bases of the junction unmatched. CDR3 size: 16 residues. CDR3 nucleotides: TGTGCCAGCAGCGGGACTAGCGGGGCCTCATACAATGAGCAGTTCTTC. Residues: CASSGTSGASYNEQFF.

The chain joins TRBV5-6 to TRBJ2-5; D unresolved. The CDR3 is 13 amino acids. Germline CDR1 is SGHDT and CDR2 is YYEEEE. Trimming took 6 bases from V and 1 from J, leaving 10 bases between them. The CDR3 bases are TGTGCCAGCAACCCCATCGGCCAAGAGACCCAGTACTTC. This gives the protein CASNPIGQETQYF.

The rearrangement uses TRBV7-8 and TRBJ2-7; weak D call: TRBD2 (5 bases). From germline, CDR1 is SGHVS and CDR2 FQNEAQ. The CDR3 consists of 14 residues. V gave up 4 bases and J gave up 5 bases, with 15 bases separating them. The CDR3 sequence: CASSYYLGEDEQYF. The CDR3 DNA is TGTGCCAGCAGCTACTACCTCGGGGAAGACGAGCAGTACTTC.

The chain has TRBV10-1 and TRBJ2-1; TRBD2 agrees at 15 bases. Germline lookup yields CDR1 WNHNN and CDR2 SYGVQD (reference sequence). V lost 4 bases, J lost 9 bases, and 7 bases stayed unmatched. This CDR3 spans 16 amino acids. The CDR3 loop reads CASSGTSGRAWGEQFF. The CDR3 coding sequence is TGCGCCAGCAGTGGGACTAGCGGGAGGGCCTGGGGTGAGCAGTTCTTC.

The J gene is TRBJ2-7, the V gene TRBV5-1; TRBD2 agrees at 7 bases. The CDR3 runs 17 residues. Germline loops: CDR1 SGHRS, CDR2 YFSETQ. The ends lost 0 bases at V and 3 bases at J; junction bases unmatched: 12. The CDR3 bases are TGCGCCAGCAGCTTGGAGTGGGAGGGTTATCAGCGCTACGAGCAGTACTTC. Protein sequence: CASSLEWEGYQRYEQYF.

There are a few counts of this clone. This chain joins TRBV13 and TRBJ1-1; no clear D gene. From germline, CDR1 is PRHDT and CDR2 FYEKMQ (reference sequence). The length of the CDR3 is 14 residues. V lost 3 bases, J lost 2 bases, and 10 bases lay in between. CDR3 sequence reads: CASSLSGLNTEAFF. The CDR3 DNA follows: TGTGCCAGCAGCTTGTCTGGGCTTAACACTGAAGCTTTCTTT.

The chain joins TRBV5-4 to TRBJ2-2; TRBD1 matches at 10 bases. The CDR3 consists of 15 residues. Germline trimming cut 2 bases from V and 4 bases from J; bases unmatched to any gene: 2. The V gene's germline CDR1 is SGHNT and CDR2 YYREEE (reference sequence). The CDR3 is CASSFGQGGTGELFF. The CDR3 DNA follows: TGTGCCAGCAGCTTCGGACAGGGGGGCACCGGGGAGCTGTTTTTT.

This rearrangement joins TRBV7-9 to TRBJ1-2, with D perhaps TRBD1 (5 bases). V gave up 4 bases and J gave up 6 bases, with 9 bases separating them. Germline V gene data show CDR1 as SEHNR and CDR2 as FQNEAQ (reference sequence). The CDR3 is made up of 12 amino acids. This CDR3 is CASSWGDDGYTF. CDR3 coding DNA: TGTGCCAGCAGCTGGGGGGATGATGGCTACACCTTC.

The CDR3 DNA reads as TGCGCCAGCAGCTTGGGGACAGGGGTATACACTGAAGCTTTCTTT. This codes for CASSLGTGVYTEAFF. The rearrangement links TRBV5-1 to TRBJ1-1; 9 bases are shared with TRBD1. In germline, CDR1 is SGHRS, CDR2 YFSETQ. This CDR3 contains 15 residues. V gave up 0 bases and J gave up 3 bases; unmatched junction bases: 3.

As to this clone: Its ends do not fully match the called genes, so a read error is possible. This chain uses TRBV14 with TRBJ1-4; D gene uncertain. CDR1 and CDR2 from the germline V gene are SGHDN and FVKESK. The CDR3 is 15 amino acids. The CDR3 DNA reads TGTGCCAGCAGTCAAGCCCTCGGGTTAAATGAAAAACTGTTTTTT. Its translation: CASSQALGLNEKLFF.

The V call is TRBV4-2, the J call TRBJ2-7, with TRBD2 matching over 11 bases. Per germline, CDR1 LGHNA and CDR2 YNFKEQ. This CDR3 contains 15 residues. The junction had 2 bases not matched to a gene; V was cut back by 4 bases and J by 0 bases. CDR3 bases: TGTGCCAGCAGCCTCGGACTAGCGGGCTCCTACGAGCAGTACTTC. Translation: CASSLGLAGSYEQYF.

The chain joins TRBV19 to TRBJ2-5; 12 bases match TRBD2. CDR1 and CDR2 (germline): LNHDA, SQIVND (reference sequence). The CDR3 runs to 16 residues. With V trimmed by 1 base and J by 1 base, 1 base remained unmatched. The CDR3 protein is CASSIGTSGTQETQYF. The CDR3, as DNA: TGTGCCAGTAGTATAGGGACTAGCGGGACCCAAGAGACCCAGTACTTC.

The genes are TRBV27 and TRBJ2-1; 12 bases line up with TRBD1. V shed 6 bases, J shed 7 bases, and the junction held 7 bases outside the gene matches. Germline CDR1 MNHEY, CDR2 SMNVEV (reference sequence). The CDR3 covers 15 residues. This CDR3 reads CASSPGQGAWNEQFF. CDR3 bases: TGTGCCAGCAGCCCGGGACAGGGGGCTTGGAATGAGCAGTTCTTC.

This clone was seen once. The chain has TRBV5-4 and TRBJ2-1; TRBD2 aligns across 8 bases. The V and J ends lost 1 base and 3 bases, in that order; junction bases with no gene match: 3. The CDR3 has 15 residues. Germline CDR1 is SGHNT and CDR2 is YYREEE (reference sequence). CDR3 region: CASSLSSGYYNEQFF. Here the CDR3 DNA reads TGTGCCAGCAGCTTGTCTAGCGGGTACTACAATGAGCAGTTCTTC. The whole variable domain, remainder taken from reference TRBV5-4 and TRBJ2-1, is ETGVTQSPTHLIKTRGQQVTLRCSSQSGHNTVSWYQQALGQGPQFIFQYYREEENGRGNFPPRFSGLQFPNYSSELNVNALELDDSALYLCASSLSSGYYNEQFFGPGTRLTVL.

The chain employs TRBV6-1 and TRBJ1-5, with D perhaps matching TRBD1 (6 bases). The CDR3 totals 13 residues. The germline V and J ends were trimmed by 8 bases and 5 bases, with 13 bases remaining between them. Germline lookup yields CDR1 MNHNS and CDR2 SASEGT. The CDR3 loop reads CASGRTEYQPQHF. In nucleotides, the CDR3 is TGTGCCAGCGGTCGGACAGAGTATCAGCCCCAGCATTTT.